This TCR beta chain was captured in a study of early T cells in non-severe SARS-CoV-2 infection. The overall study: Chains were unpaired, as sequencing was done on bulk RNA from unsorted whole blood.

As concerns this clonotype: Its specificity is not known.

Individually, cDNA molecules had unique molecular identifiers attached to them. Via MiXCR, TCRdb re-called the 5' RACE reads, giving one row per CDR3 protein. This sample yields about 90,000 distinct CDR3 sequences, of which approximately 12% are seen a single time; 4% to 4.5% belongs to the top ten. Study results and limitations: VDJdb-based matching was biased toward anti-spike CD8 responses and missed private and CD4 specificities.

The CDR3 length is 13 residues. V was pared by 4 bases and J by 5 bases, with 5 bases of the junction left unmatched. CDR1 is MDHEN, CDR2 SYDVKM, per germline. This chain connects TRBV28 to TRBJ2-7; 7 nucleotides line up with TRBD2. Material: whole blood, obtained at baseline. The receptor was derived from an adult who was a healthcare worker with PCR-confirmed SARS-CoV-2 infection or an uninfected control (not recorded which). CDR3 DNA sequence: TGTGCCAGCAGTTCCTCGGCGGGGGACGAGCAGTACTTC. Protein: CASSSSAGDEQYF.